The 20 T cell receptor beta chains reported below all come from one sample, sequenced in a study of T-cell memory formation after mild COVID-19. TCRdb used MiXCR to reprocess the 5' RACE reads, holding one entry per CDR3 protein. The data hold some 190,000 distinct CDR3 sequences, with around 15% observed a single time. Material for sequencing was PBMCs or a T cell subset sorted from them (not recorded which). These receptor sequences come from an adult woman who had mild COVID-19 (a few samples of this study predate the infection). Cell type and time point are not known.

The chain links TRBV3-1 to TRBJ2-7, with D unclear. Trimming pared 3 bases from V and 2 bases from J, leaving 2 bases between. The CDR3 is made up of 11 amino acids. Per the germline V gene, CDR1 is LGHDT and CDR2 is YNNKEL (reference sequence). The CDR3 bases are TGTGCCAGCAGCCATGCCTACGAGCAGTACTTC. This codes for CASSHAYEQYF.

This clonotype was detected only a few times. This chain connects TRBV6-1 to TRBJ2-1, with D uncertain. This CDR3 contains 10 residues. CDR1 and CDR2 from the germline V gene are MNHNS and SASEGT. Trimming removed 8 bases from V and 8 bases from J, with 7 bases in between. Here the CDR3 reads CASFGYEQFF. The CDR3 DNA follows: TGTGCCAGCTTTGGGTATGAGCAGTTCTTC.

The J gene is TRBJ2-5, the V gene TRBV5-5; the D gene is possibly TRBD1 (6 bases). The CDR3 has 14 amino acids. Germline CDR1 SGHKS, CDR2 YYEKEE (reference sequence). The germline V and J ends were trimmed by 2 bases and 5 bases, with 13 bases remaining between them. CDR3 region: CASSFRGQGETQYF. The CDR3 DNA reads TGTGCCAGCAGCTTTCGGGGCCAGGGGGAGACCCAGTACTTC.

The V call is TRBV10-3, the J call TRBJ2-3; D is possibly TRBD2 (6 bases). CDR3 size: 15 residues. V was cut by 2 bases and J by 2 bases, with 11 bases left in between. From germline, CDR1 is ENHRY and CDR2 SYGVKD. In nucleotides, the CDR3 is TGTGCCATCAGTGAGAGAATGGGACTCACAGATACGCAGTATTTT. Translation gives CAISERMGLTDTQYF.

The chain employs TRBV7-2 and TRBJ1-1; D possibly corresponds to TRBD1 (5 bases). The V gene's germline CDR1 is SGHTA and CDR2 FQGNSA. The V and J ends lost 0 bases and 7 bases respectively, with 12 bases between them. The CDR3 length is 14 residues. CDR3 coding DNA: TGTGCCAGCAGCTTAGCGAGAGGGGCGAATGAAGCTTTCTTT. It specifies CASSLARGANEAFF.

CDR3 DNA: TGCGCCAGCGGCCAGAGGGGGAACACTGAAGCTTTCTTT. Translating gives CASGQRGNTEAFF. The gene calls are TRBV5-1 and TRBJ1-1; maybe TRBD1 (5 bases). Deletions cut 7 bases from V and 1 base from J, with 11 bases between. CDR3 size: 13 residues. Germline V gives CDR1 SGHRS, CDR2 YFSETQ.

This chain joins TRBV11-1 and TRBJ2-5; tentatively, D is TRBD2 (6 bases). The CDR3 sequence is 14 residues long. CDR1 SGHAT and CDR2 FQDESV come from the germline V gene (reference sequence). Deletions cut 0 bases from V and 5 bases from J, with 10 bases between. CDR3 bases: TGTGCCAGCAGCTTAGCGTGGGGGGTTGAGACCCAGTACTTC. Amino acid sequence: CASSLAWGVETQYF. Complete variable domain (other parts from reference TRBV11-1 and TRBJ2-5): EAEVAQSPRYKITEKSQAVAFWCDPISGHATLYWYRQILGQGPELLVQFQDESVVDDSQLPKDRFSAERLKGVDSTLKIQPAELGDSAMYLCASSLAWGVETQYFGPGTRLLVL.

This clonotype was counted a single time. The V and J genes are TRBV3-1 and TRBJ2-4; possibly TRBD2 for D (6 bases). The CDR3 contains 15 residues. Between the trimmed V and J ends, which lost 2 bases and 3 bases, there was a span of 11 bases. Germline V gene sequence: CDR1 LGHDT, CDR2 YNNKEL (reference sequence). The CDR3 DNA reads TGTGCCAGCAGCCAACGGGGGTTCGGCAAAAACATTCAGTACTTC. Its protein is CASSQRGFGKNIQYF. The full variable domain, with the rest looked up from reference TRBV3-1 and TRBJ2-4, is DTAVSQTPKYLVTQMGNDKSIKCEQNLGHDTMYWYKQDSKKFLKIMFSYNNKELIINETVPNRFSPKSPDKAHLNLHINSLELGDSAVYFCASSQRGFGKNIQYFGAGTRLSVL.

The chain has TRBV20-1 and TRBJ1-1; no clear D gene. The CDR3 has 12 amino acids. V shed 5 bases and J shed 5 bases, with 12 bases lying between them. The V gene's germline CDR1 is DFQATT and CDR2 SNEGSKA (reference sequence). CDR3 in DNA: TGCAGTGCTCCGAGGCAAGGGACTGAAGCTTTCTTT. Its translation: CSAPRQGTEAFF.

This chain uses TRBV24-1 with TRBJ2-1, with 8 bases identical to TRBD2. Losses at the gene ends were 0 bases for V and 6 bases for J; bases not matched to a gene: 9. The CDR3 covers 17 residues. Germline V gene lookup returns CDR1 KGHDR and CDR2 SFDVKD. In DNA form, the CDR3 reads TGTGCCACCAGTGATTTGCCCGTCGGGACTAGACCCAATGAGCAGTTCTTC. It yields the protein CATSDLPVGTRPNEQFF.

This clonotype appeared a few times. This chain links TRBV6-5 with TRBJ1-3; tentatively, D is TRBD1 (5 bases). Germline CDR1 and CDR2: MNHEY and SVGAGI. With 7 bases removed from V and 0 bases from J, the gap between germline ends came to 22 bases. This CDR3 spans 18 amino acids. The CDR3 bases are TGTGCCAGCATCCCCATGAGCCGAGGGGCCTACTCTGGAAACACCATATATTTT. It specifies CASIPMSRGAYSGNTIYF.

Only a few counts were recorded for this clonotype. The gene calls are TRBV7-8 and TRBJ1-3, with D maybe TRBD1 (5 bases). The germline V gene has CDR1 SGHVS and CDR2 FQNEAQ. The CDR3 is made up of 17 amino acids. With 1 base removed from V and 0 bases from J, the gap between germline ends came to 13 bases. CDR3 in amino acids: CASSLVQGGDSGNTIYF. The CDR3 DNA is TGTGCCAGCAGCTTAGTCCAGGGAGGGGACTCTGGAAACACCATATATTTT.

This rearrangement joins TRBV6-2 or TRBV6-3 to TRBJ2-4; D is unresolved. Trimming removed 7 bases from V and 2 bases from J, with 12 bases in between. CDR3 length equals 14 residues. From germline, CDR1 is MNHEY and CDR2 SVGEGT. The CDR3 sequence: CASTRVGTKNIQYF. CDR3 nucleotides: TGTGCCAGCACCCGGGTAGGGACCAAAAACATTCAGTACTTC.

This rearrangement joins TRBV27 to TRBJ2-7; no definite D call. This CDR3 is 13 amino acids long. V lost 4 bases and J lost 2, with 9 bases in between. CDR1 and CDR2 (germline): MNHEY, SMNVEV (reference sequence). In DNA form, the CDR3 reads TGTGCCAGCAGTTGGCCGACCCCCTACGAGCAGTACTTC. It codes for CASSWPTPYEQYF.

The CDR3 loop reads CASSLPGGLEKLFF. In nucleotides, the CDR3 is TGTGCCAGCAGCCTTCCCGGGGGCTTGGAAAAACTGTTTTTT. This rearrangement joins TRBV7-2 to TRBJ1-4, with D perhaps TRBD1 (6 bases). Germline V gives CDR1 SGHTA, CDR2 FQGNSA. Trimming shortened V by 5 bases and J by 8 bases, and 15 bases separated the two germline ends. This CDR3 is built from 14 residues.

This clonotype occurred a few times. The chain joins TRBV5-1 to TRBJ2-2; TRBD1 aligns across 10 bases. In germline, CDR1 is SGHRS, CDR2 YFSETQ. The CDR3 loop spans 14 amino acids. The J segment lost 6 bases and the V segment lost 4 bases, leaving 3 bases of the junction unmatched. The CDR3 protein is CASSPDRGAGELFF. CDR3 nucleotide sequence: TGCGCCAGCAGCCCGGACAGGGGGGCCGGGGAGCTGTTTTTT.

This clonotype has at least ten counts. The CDR3 spells CASMKQSSYNSPLHF. DNA for the CDR3: TGTGCCAGCATGAAGCAGAGCTCCTATAATTCACCCCTCCACTTT. The V gene is TRBV12-3 or TRBV12-4, the J gene TRBJ1-6; no firm D call. This CDR3 comprises 15 residues. V gave up 7 bases and J gave up 0 bases, with 10 bases separating them.

This clonotype was seen a few times. The chain is built from TRBV7-9 and TRBJ2-7, with 8 nucleotides matching TRBD1. The CDR3 sequence is 14 residues long. Germline CDR1 and CDR2: SEHNR and FQNEAQ (reference sequence). Trimming at V came to 5 bases and at J to 5 bases, leaving 8 bases not matched to a gene. The CDR3 DNA reads TGTGCCAGCAGCCCGACAGGGGTTACTGACGAGCAGTACTTC. It yields the protein CASSPTGVTDEQYF.

This clonotype was counted between two and nine times. The genes are TRBV5-1 and TRBJ2-3; the match to TRBD2 covers 9 bases. The V gene's germline CDR1 is SGHRS and CDR2 YFSETQ. V dropped 4 bases and J dropped 3; count of bases not matched to a gene: 12. CDR3 length equals 17 residues. CDR3 DNA sequence: TGCGCCAGCAGCCGGCTCGCTAGGACTAGCGAGACAGATACGCAGTATTTT. Translating gives CASSRLARTSETDTQYF.

This clonotype was seen more than once but under ten times. The rearrangement joins TRBV3-1 to TRBJ1-2; D unresolved. V lost 3 bases, J lost 1 base, and 15 bases lay in between. Germline V gene lookup returns CDR1 LGHDT and CDR2 YNNKEL (reference sequence). The length of the CDR3 is 16 residues. CDR3 protein: CASSHSSVFGNYGYTF. The CDR3 DNA is TGTGCCAGCAGCCATAGCAGCGTTTTCGGTAACTATGGCTACACCTTC.